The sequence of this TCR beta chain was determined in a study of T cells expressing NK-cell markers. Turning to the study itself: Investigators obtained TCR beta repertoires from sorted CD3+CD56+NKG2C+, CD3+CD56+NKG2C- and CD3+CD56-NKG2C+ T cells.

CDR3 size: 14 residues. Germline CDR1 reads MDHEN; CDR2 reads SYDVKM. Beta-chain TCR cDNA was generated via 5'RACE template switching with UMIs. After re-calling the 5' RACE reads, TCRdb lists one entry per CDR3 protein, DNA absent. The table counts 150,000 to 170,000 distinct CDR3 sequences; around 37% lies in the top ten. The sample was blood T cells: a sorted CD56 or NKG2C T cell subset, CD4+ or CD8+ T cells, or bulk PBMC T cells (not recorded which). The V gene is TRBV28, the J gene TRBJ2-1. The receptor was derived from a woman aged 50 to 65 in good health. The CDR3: CASSLVSVLNEQFF.